Listed below are T cell receptor beta chains from one sample, sequenced in a study of T cells in Graves' hyperthyroidism and ophthalmopathy. TCRdb reprocessed the multiplex PCR reads via MiXCR and lists one record per CDR3 protein. The data show some 650,000 distinct CDR3 sequences, 15% to 20% seen once. Source material: blood. These receptors were obtained from a woman aged 40 to 50 with Graves' ophthalmopathy. The CDR3 runs from the conserved cysteine through the conserved F or W. Each record gives: J gene, V gene, clone size, D gene, CDR3 protein. The D gene is left open where the match is weak. Clone size is given for some rows only: seen once, a few or many times, or a class if the clone is expanded.

J gene: TRBJ1-6; V gene: TRBV4-2; clone size: once; D gene: .; CDR3 protein: CASSAKPQGFDNSPLHF
J gene: TRBJ1-1; V gene: TRBV12-5; clone size: .; D gene: TRBD1; CDR3 protein: CASGRGQGNTEAFF
J gene: TRBJ1-1; V gene: TRBV20-1; clone size: .; D gene: .; CDR3 protein: CSATDRPGDTEAFF
J gene: TRBJ1-4; V gene: TRBV24-1; clone size: .; D gene: .; CDR3 protein: CATSDFGGSGPRGTNEKLFF
J gene: TRBJ2-1; V gene: TRBV4-1; clone size: .; D gene: .; CDR3 protein: CASSQAGTGNNEQFF
J gene: TRBJ2-2; V gene: TRBV7-2; clone size: few; D gene: .; CDR3 protein: CASSLDRVAGELFF
J gene: TRBJ1-2; V gene: TRBV28; clone size: few; D gene: TRBD1; CDR3 protein: CASSPTGANNYGYTF
J gene: TRBJ2-3; V gene: TRBV7-8; clone size: .; D gene: .; CDR3 protein: CASSLITVDGTDTQYF
J gene: TRBJ2-5; V gene: TRBV19; clone size: .; D gene: .; CDR3 protein: CASSIRRVGQETQYF
J gene: TRBJ2-2; V gene: TRBV5-1; clone size: .; D gene: TRBD1; CDR3 protein: CASSLAAGGPGELFF
J gene: TRBJ2-7; V gene: TRBV5-5; clone size: many; D gene: .; CDR3 protein: CASNPGPVYEQYF
J gene: TRBJ1-5; V gene: TRBV19; clone size: .; D gene: .; CDR3 protein: CASNWGFQPQHF
J gene: TRBJ1-5; V gene: TRBV6-2/TRBV6-3; clone size: many; D gene: TRBD1; CDR3 protein: CASSRQGSNQPQHF
J gene: TRBJ2-3; V gene: TRBV5-6; clone size: .; D gene: TRBD2; CDR3 protein: CASSSLAGTSGRMMQYF
J gene: TRBJ2-3; V gene: TRBV19; clone size: .; D gene: TRBD2; CDR3 protein: CASSIGTSGSLTDTQYF